This TCR beta chain was documented in a study of PD-L1 blockade in urothelial cancer. Looking at the study overall: Males with bladder-origin urothelial cancer constituted about nine tenths of the roughly 29 patients. Patients previously received 0 to 3 chemotherapy regimens. Peripheral blood specimens exhibited a median yield of about 140,000 T cells. Whole-study results and caveats: Better survival was predicted when blood TCR clonality before treatment fell below the median.

As for time point: peripheral blood 6 weeks after treatment start. Regarding this clone: Its antigen is unknown.

Measured with immunoSEQ multiplex PCR; TCRdb has only the in-frame clones, and not every one. The sample holds fewer than 50,000 clones, about 90% seen once. The germline gives CDR1 SGHRS, CDR2 YFSETQ. J lost 2 bases, V lost 4 bases, and 8 bases had no gene match. CDR3 size: 15 residues. V gene TRBV5-1 combines with J gene TRBJ2-7, with 8 bases lining up with TRBD2. This clonotype was obtained from a man aged 65 to 85 with urothelial cancer. This specimen consisted of PBMCs, obtained around atezolizumab (anti-PD-L1) treatment. CDR3 sequence reads: CASSMDTGGAYEQYF. The DNA for the CDR3 is TGCGCCAGCAGCATGGACACGGGAGGGGCCTACGAGCAGTACTTC. The full variable domain, in which reference TRBV5-1 and TRBJ2-7 provide the parts outside the CDR3, is KAGVTQTPRYLIKTRGQQVTLSCSPISGHRSVSWYQQTPGQGLQFLFEYFSETQRNKGNFPGRFSGRQFSNSRSEMNVSTLELGDSALYLCASSMDTGGAYEQYFGPGTRLTVT.